This TCR beta chain emerged from a study of CD8+ T cells in alopecia areata. About the research overall: Treated patients received severity scores based on the percentage of scalp area affected.

In the case of this clone: Its antigen is unknown.

The sample's treatment: oral pan-JAK inhibitor, 5-10 mg twice daily. Regarding the study as a whole: In scalp and blood, many expanded lesional clones persisted during tofacitinib. Significant decreases in scalp clonality and expanded CD8+ clones followed tofacitinib treatment.

Extraction and reverse transcription of RNA yielded cDNA as the sequencing template. TCRdb's copy holds only in-frame clones and misses some; the assay was immunoSEQ multiplex PCR. The sample has 180,000 or so clones; roughly 63% are singletons. V lost 10 bases, J lost 6 bases, and 19 bases lay in between. The CDR3 is made up of 14 amino acids. Germline assignment: CDR1 ENHRY and CDR2 SYGVKD. The chain combines TRBV10-3 with TRBJ1-5; weak D call: TRBD1 (5 bases). The sequence came from a human donor with alopecia areata. Sequenced material: CD4+ T cells sorted from blood, taken at roughly week 55, from a patient treated with tofacitinib. CDR3 sequence reads: CATMGQGVLQPQHF. CDR3 bases: TGTGCCACCATGGGGCAGGGAGTCCTTCAGCCCCAGCATTTT.